This T cell receptor (beta chain) was obtained from a study of human T cells and chemical hapten exposure. The length of the CDR3 is 17 residues. Trimming cost V 6 bases and J 10 bases, with 25 bases left between them. Germline lookup yields CDR1 MDHEN and CDR2 SYDVKM. This clonotype came up many times. Its antigen is undetermined. Within the library, unique molecular identifiers were attached to each individual cDNA molecule. The authors' processing: The number of TCRs in each sample had a median of roughly 100,000 and spanned roughly 23,224 to 700,000. Via MiXCR, TCRdb re-called the RACE reads, giving one row per CDR3 protein. The V and J calls here are based on TCRdb, not the publication. Of 330,000 or so distinct CDR3 sequences in the sample, about 6% were seen once. As to time point: patch test 2, 6 weeks after DPC sensitization. The treatment is: therapeutic diphenylcyclopropenone sensitization with weekly scalp DPC. It was from unfractionated whole blood that total RNA was extracted.

Findings and limits, study-wide: Patch test score tracked positively with PT1 expanded TCR counts.

The sequence came from a woman between 18 and 30 years old with alopecia areata. Some clones in this sample may be carry-over from other donors' samples. The sample was whole blood, taken in connection with sensitization to the hapten diphenylcyclopropenone (DPC). The chain carries TRBV28 and TRBJ1-6, with D hard to call. The chain's CDR3 is CASRSDTGPIQNSPLHF. The DNA of the CDR3 is TGTGCCAGCAGGAGCGACACCGGCCCCATCCAGAACTCACCCCTCCACTTT.